This T cell receptor (beta chain) was identified during a study of blood T cell repertoires in COVID-19. Study in general: The United States, Italy and Spain were the sources of the acute and convalescent COVID-19 samples.

This clone was counted only a few times. This table comes from immunoSEQ multiplex PCR, and its TCRdb copy is limited to in-frame clones, with some not included. This table holds about 210,000 clones, around 82% found once. Between the trimmed V and J ends, which lost 4 bases and 4 bases, there was a span of 19 bases. Germline V gene lookup returns CDR1 SGHRS and CDR2 YFSETQ. The CDR3 sequence is 16 residues long. The sequencing sample was made of PBMCs or T cells enriched from blood (not recorded which). This rearrangement joins TRBV5-1 to TRBJ2-3; D is unresolved. The source is a man in his thirties or forties with acute COVID-19. The CDR3 coding sequence is TGCGCCAGCAGCCTGTTTGGCGGAGTCACTGCAGATACGCAGTATTTT. It translates to CASSLFGGVTADTQYF.